The present T cell receptor (beta chain) was sequenced within a study of early T cells in non-severe SARS-CoV-2 infection. This clonotype was counted between two and nine times. Via MiXCR, TCRdb re-called the 5' RACE reads, giving one row per CDR3 protein. Of tens of thousands of distinct CDR3 sequences in the sample, approximately 13% are singletons; the top ten hold 9.5% to 13%. The germline V gene encodes CDR1 KGHSH and CDR2 LQKENI. The CDR3 spans 17 residues. Trimming removed 3 bases at V and 5 bases at J, with 20 bases between. The sample comprised whole blood. The receptor's source is an adult who was a healthcare worker with PCR-confirmed SARS-CoV-2 infection or an uninfected control (not recorded which). The chain uses TRBV18 and TRBJ2-1, with D unresolved. The CDR3 nucleotides read TGTGCCAGCTCACCGTCCACACTGCCGTCCTTAAACAATGAGCAGTTCTTC. This codes for CASSPSTLPSLNNEQFF.